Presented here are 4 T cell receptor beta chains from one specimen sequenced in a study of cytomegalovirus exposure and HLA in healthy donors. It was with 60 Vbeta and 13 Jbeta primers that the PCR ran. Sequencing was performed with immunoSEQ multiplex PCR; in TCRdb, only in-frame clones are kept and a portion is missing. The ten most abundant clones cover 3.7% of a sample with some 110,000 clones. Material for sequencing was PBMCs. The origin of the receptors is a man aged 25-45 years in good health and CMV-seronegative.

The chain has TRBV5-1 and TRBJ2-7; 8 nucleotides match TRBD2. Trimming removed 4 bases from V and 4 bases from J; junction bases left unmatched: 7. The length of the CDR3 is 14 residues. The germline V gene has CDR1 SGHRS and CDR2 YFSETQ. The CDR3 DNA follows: TGCGCCAGCAGCAACTCGGGAGGGAGATACGAGCAGTACTTC. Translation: CASSNSGGRYEQYF.

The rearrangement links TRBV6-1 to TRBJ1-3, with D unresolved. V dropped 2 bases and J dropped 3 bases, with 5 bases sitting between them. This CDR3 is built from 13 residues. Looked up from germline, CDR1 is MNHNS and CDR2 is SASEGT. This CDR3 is CASSENSGNTIYF. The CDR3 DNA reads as TGTGCCAGCAGTGAAAACAGTGGAAACACCATATATTTT.

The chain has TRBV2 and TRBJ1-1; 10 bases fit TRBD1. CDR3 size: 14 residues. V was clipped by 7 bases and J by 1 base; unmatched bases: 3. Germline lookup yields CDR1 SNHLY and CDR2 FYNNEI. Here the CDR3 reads CASTRTGGNTEAFF. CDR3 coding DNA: TGTGCCAGCACCCGGACAGGGGGGAACACTGAAGCTTTCTTT. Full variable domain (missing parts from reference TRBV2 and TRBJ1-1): EPEVTQTPSHQVTQMGQEVILRCVPISNHLYFYWYRQILGQKVEFLVSFYNNEISEKSEIFDDQFSVERPDGSNFTLKIRSTKLEDSAMYFCASTRTGGNTEAFFGQGTRLTVV.

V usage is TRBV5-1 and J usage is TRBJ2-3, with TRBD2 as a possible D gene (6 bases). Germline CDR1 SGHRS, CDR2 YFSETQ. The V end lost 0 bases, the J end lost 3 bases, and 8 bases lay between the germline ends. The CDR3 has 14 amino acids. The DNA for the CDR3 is TGCGCCAGCAGCTTGGCGGGGAGGACAGATACGCAGTATTTT. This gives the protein CASSLAGRTDTQYF.